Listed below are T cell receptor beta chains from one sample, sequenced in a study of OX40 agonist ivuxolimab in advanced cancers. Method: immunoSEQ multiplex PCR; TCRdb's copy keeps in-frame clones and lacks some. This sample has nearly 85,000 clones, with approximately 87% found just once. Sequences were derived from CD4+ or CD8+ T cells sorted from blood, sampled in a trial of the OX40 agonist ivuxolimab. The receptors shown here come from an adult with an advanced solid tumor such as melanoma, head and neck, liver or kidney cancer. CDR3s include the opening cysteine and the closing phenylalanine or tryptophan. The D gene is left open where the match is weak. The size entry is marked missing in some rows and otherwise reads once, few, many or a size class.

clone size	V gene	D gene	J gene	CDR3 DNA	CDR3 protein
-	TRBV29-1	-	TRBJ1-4	TGCAGCGCCCGGGACACCCAGAGGGAAAAACTGTTTTTT	CSARDTQREKLFF
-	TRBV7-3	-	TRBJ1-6	TGTGCCAGCAGCTTATCCGGGACACATAATTCACCCCTCCACTTT	CASSLSGTHNSPLHF
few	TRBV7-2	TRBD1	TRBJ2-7	TGTGCCAGCAGCTTGGACAGGGGGCAATACGAGCAGTACTTC	CASSLDRGQYEQYF
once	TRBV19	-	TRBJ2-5	TGTGCCACTACGGAGGGGGGCAGCCAAGAGACCCAGTACTTC	CATTEGGSQETQYF
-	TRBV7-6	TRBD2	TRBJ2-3	TGTGCCAGCAGCTCGGGACTAGCGGGGGGGATAGATACGCAGTATTTT	CASSSGLAGGIDTQYF
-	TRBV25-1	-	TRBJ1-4	TGTGCCAGCAGTGTCCCGTACGGAGTGGGGACGAATGAAAAACTGTTTTTT	CASSVPYGVGTNEKLFF
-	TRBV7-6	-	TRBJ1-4	TGTGCCAGCAGCTTAGGGGCAGGGGTTGGGGATGAAAAACTGTTTTTT	CASSLGAGVGDEKLFF
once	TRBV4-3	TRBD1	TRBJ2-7	TGCGCCAGCAGCCTTCAGACAGGGCCCTACGAGCAGTACTTC	CASSLQTGPYEQYF
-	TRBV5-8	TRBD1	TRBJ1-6	TGTGCCAGCAGCACCCAGGGGGCGCGGAATTCACCCCTCCACTTT	CASSTQGARNSPLHF
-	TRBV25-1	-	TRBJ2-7	TGTGCCAGCAGTGCCGGGACCTCTTTTTACGAGCAGTACTTC	CASSAGTSFYEQYF
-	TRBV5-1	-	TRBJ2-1	TGCGCCAGCAGCTTGGGGGACCTCGTTAATGAGCAGTTCTTC	CASSLGDLVNEQFF
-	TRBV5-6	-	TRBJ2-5	TGTGCCAGCAGCCTGAGGGACCCCGAAAGTAGAGAGACCCAGTACTTC	CASSLRDPESRETQYF
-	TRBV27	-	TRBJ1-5	TGTGCCAGCAGTTTCTCGGGGGCTGAGGGCAATCAGCCCCAGCATTTT	CASSFSGAEGNQPQHF
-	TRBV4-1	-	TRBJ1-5	TGCGCCAGCAGCCAAGATGCCCAGGGATATCAGCCCCAGCATTTT	CASSQDAQGYQPQHF
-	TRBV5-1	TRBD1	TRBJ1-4	TGCGCCAGCAGCACCCAGGGGGCGGCCGAAAAACTGTTTTTT	CASSTQGAAEKLFF
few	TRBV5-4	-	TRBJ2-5	TGTGCCAGCAGCTTGTCCAGTATGGGTGGACAAGAGACCCAGTACTTC	CASSLSSMGGQETQYF
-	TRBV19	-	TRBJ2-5	TGTGCCAGTAGTATTTCGGGCGGTGGCGCCTGGTCCGACCAGTACTTC	CASSISGGGAWSDQYF
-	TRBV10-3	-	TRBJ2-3	TGTGCCATCAGTGGCGCTTTTGGCGGGACGAGCACAGATACGCAGTATTTT	CAISGAFGGTSTDTQYF
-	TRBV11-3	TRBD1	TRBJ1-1	TGTGCCAGCAGCTTACGAGGGACAGCGGAAATGAACACTGAAGCTTTCTTT	CASSLRGTAEMNTEAFF
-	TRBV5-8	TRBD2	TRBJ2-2	TGTGCCAGCAGCCCACAAGTGACTAGCGGTATCACCGGGGAGCTGTTTTTT	CASSPQVTSGITGELFF
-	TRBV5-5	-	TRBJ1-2	TGTGCCAGCAGCCCTTTTCTACTCGGCTATGGCTACACCTTC	CASSPFLLGYGYTF
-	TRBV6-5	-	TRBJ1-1	TGTGCCAGCAGTCCAGACGGGAACACTGAAGCTTTCTTT	CASSPDGNTEAFF
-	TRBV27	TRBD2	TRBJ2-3	TGTGCCAGCAGTTTAAAGTATTGGGAGGGGCAATATACGCAGTATTTT	CASSLKYWEGQYTQYF
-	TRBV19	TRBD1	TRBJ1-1	TGTGCCAGTAGTATAGATGGACAGGGCTACACTGAAGCTTTCTTT	CASSIDGQGYTEAFF
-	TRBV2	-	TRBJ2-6	TGTGCCAGTCTCAGTCGACCTGGGGCCAACGTCCTGACTTTC	CASLSRPGANVLTF
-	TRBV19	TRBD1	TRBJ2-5	TGTGCCAGTAGTACCCCGGGACAGGGCAGAGAGACCCAGTACTTC	CASSTPGQGRETQYF
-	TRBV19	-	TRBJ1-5	TGTGCCAGTAGGTTTGGAGGAGCAAGGAGCAATCAGCCCCAGCATTTT	CASRFGGARSNQPQHF
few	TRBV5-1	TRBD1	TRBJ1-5	TGCGCCAGCAGCCCAGGAGGGGGCGGCAATCAGCCCCAGCATTTT	CASSPGGGGNQPQHF
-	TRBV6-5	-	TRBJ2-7	TGTGCCGACCGAACAGGGATAACATCCTACGAGCAGTACTTC	CADRTGITSYEQYF
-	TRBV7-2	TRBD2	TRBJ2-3	TGTGCCAGCAGCGCCGTGGCGGGGGGAACAGATACGCAGTATTTT	CASSAVAGGTDTQYF
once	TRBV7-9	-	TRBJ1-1	TGTGCCAGCAGCGCCAGGGTGGTGAACACTGAAGCTTTCTTT	CASSARVVNTEAFF
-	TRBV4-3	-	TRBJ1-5	TGCGCCAGCAGCCAAGTCAGGTTTCAGCCCCAGCATTTT	CASSQVRFQPQHF
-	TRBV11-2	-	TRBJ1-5	TGTGCCAGCAGCCAGGGTGGGGGAGCGGGGCAGCCCCAGCATTTT	CASSQGGGAGQPQHF
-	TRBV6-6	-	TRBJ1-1	TGTGCCAGCAGTACGGAGGCGGCCTCTGAAGCTTTCTTT	CASSTEAASEAFF
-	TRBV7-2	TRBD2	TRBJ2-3	TGTGCCAGCAGCTTGGGGGTACTAGCGGGTACAGATACGCAGTATTTT	CASSLGVLAGTDTQYF
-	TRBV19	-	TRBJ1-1	TGTGCCAGTAGTATCGATAAGGATCACACTGAAGCTTTCTTT	CASSIDKDHTEAFF
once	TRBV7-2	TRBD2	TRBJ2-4	TGTGCCAGCAGCTTAGGACCGGGACTAGCGGGGGCGGGCATTCAGTACTTC	CASSLGPGLAGAGIQYF
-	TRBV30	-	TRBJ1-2	TGTGCCTGGAGCGTATACCCAGCTAACTATGGCTACACCTTC	CAWSVYPANYGYTF
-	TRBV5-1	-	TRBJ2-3	TGCGCCAGCAGCCCCTTGACTAGTTCAGATACGCAGTATTTT	CASSPLTSSDTQYF
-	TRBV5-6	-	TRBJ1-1	TGTGCCAGCAGCTTGATGGGGAAATTCGTCACTGAAGCTTTCTTT	CASSLMGKFVTEAFF
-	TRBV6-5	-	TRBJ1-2	TGTGCCAGCAGGACACCTACCAGGGGAAGTTATGGCTACACCTTC	CASRTPTRGSYGYTF
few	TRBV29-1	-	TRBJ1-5	TGCAGCGTTCGTGCGGGCAATCAGCCCCAGCATTTT	CSVRAGNQPQHF